This T cell receptor beta chain was captured by sequencing in a study of radiotherapy plus CTLA-4 blockade in lung cancer. The CDR3 has 15 residues. Trimming shortened V by 4 bases and J by 0 bases, and 12 bases separated the two germline ends. Germline V gene sequence: CDR1 SGHTA, CDR2 FQGNSA. Libraries were prepared by immunoSEQ multiplex PCR; TCRdb keeps only in-frame clonotypes and omits some of them. In the table there are about 49,000 clones, around nine tenths of which are singletons. The chain recombines TRBV7-2 with TRBJ2-5; the D is unclear. Specimen: peripheral blood, collected from a patient treated with radiotherapy plus ipilimumab. This receptor was identified in a human donor with non-small cell lung cancer whose response to radiotherapy plus ipilimumab could not be evaluated. The CDR3 protein is CASSSNSRDQETQYF. CDR3 coding DNA: TGTGCCAGCAGCTCCAACTCCCGAGACCAAGAGACCCAGTACTTC.